This paragraph covers one T cell receptor beta chain sequence. Authors' processing steps: Quantification of nucleated cells was approximated via reference gene primer amplification. Some clones are missing from TCRdb's copy, which holds only in-frame ones; the method was immunoSEQ multiplex PCR. Clonal size and the V and J genes are those of that table, whereas D and trimming came from the DNA. The data hold approximately 150,000 clones, with roughly 80% observed a single time. The record originates from a study of blood T cell repertoires in COVID-19. In the study overall: Spain, Italy and the United States supplied samples that represented acute and convalescent COVID-19. T cells, B-cell-depleted T cells, or PBMCs supplied cDNA or gDNA.

Germline V gives CDR1 LNHNV, CDR2 YYDKDF (reference sequence). The junction had 16 bases not matched to a gene; V was cut back by 1 base and J by 6 bases. This CDR3 is built from 19 residues. The sequence derives from a woman in her 70s with acute or convalescent COVID-19. The chain carries TRBV15 and TRBJ2-1, with TRBD2 matching 9 bases. Sample: peripheral blood. This chain's CDR3 is CATSRGGREGPYSSNEQFF. In DNA form, the CDR3 reads TGTGCCACCAGCAGAGGGGGGCGGGAGGGCCCGTACTCGAGCAATGAGCAGTTCTTC.